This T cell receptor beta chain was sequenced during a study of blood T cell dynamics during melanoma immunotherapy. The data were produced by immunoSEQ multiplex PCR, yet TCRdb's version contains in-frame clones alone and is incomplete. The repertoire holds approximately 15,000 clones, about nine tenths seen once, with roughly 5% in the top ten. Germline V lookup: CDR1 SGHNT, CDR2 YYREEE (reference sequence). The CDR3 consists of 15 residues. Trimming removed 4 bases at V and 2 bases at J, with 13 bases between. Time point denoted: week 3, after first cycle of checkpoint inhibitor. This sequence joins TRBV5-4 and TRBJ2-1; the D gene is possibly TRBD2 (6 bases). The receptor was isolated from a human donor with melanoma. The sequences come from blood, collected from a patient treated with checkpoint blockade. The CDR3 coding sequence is TGTGCCAGCAGCGGCGGCGGGACCACCTACAATGAGCAGTTCTTC. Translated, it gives CASSGGGTTYNEQFF.